The 6 T cell receptor beta chains listed next were all sequenced from one sample in a study of PD-1 blockade in classical Hodgkin lymphoma (dated by TCRdb to the early 2020s). The time point label, read with the paper, signifies: cycle 4 day 1 (C4D1), after five to seven weeks of nivolumab. Relapse after autologous stem cell transplantation had occurred in all trial patients, and cohorts A, B and C were distinguished by prior brentuximab vedotin exposure. The library was built by means of the immunoSEQ multiplex PCR assay. TCRdb stores this immuneACCESS table with in-frame sequences only. Part of the clones is absent; in the studies checked, under half of the shortfall reflects unresolved V genes, and no reason is known for the rest. The sample table lists roughly 50,000 clones, roughly 89% of them with a count of one. Together, the top ten hold approximately 15% of the sample. Sequencing used peripheral blood mononuclear cells (PBMCs), obtained before the fourth cycle of nivolumab. These receptors originate from a human donor with classical Hodgkin lymphoma.

CDR3 DNA: TGTGCCAGCACCGATAGCGGGAGGGTTGTCAATGAGCAGTTCTTC. Protein sequence: CASTDSGRVVNEQFF. The gene calls are TRBV28 and TRBJ2-1; TRBD2 agrees at 11 bases. CDR1 and CDR2 from the germline V gene are MDHEN and SYDVKM. V was clipped by 7 bases and J by 6 bases; unmatched bases: 8. The CDR3 extends over 15 amino acids.

This chain uses TRBV5-4 with TRBJ2-3; tentative D call: TRBD1 (5 bases). Between the trimmed V and J ends, which lost 6 bases and 2 bases, there was a span of 10 bases. This CDR3 is 13 amino acids long. CDR1 and CDR2 (germline): SGHNT, YYREEE (reference sequence). The CDR3 loop is CASTKQVTDTQYF. The CDR3 DNA reads TGTGCCAGCACCAAACAGGTCACAGATACGCAGTATTTT.

This clone was picked up one time. The chain recombines TRBV5-1 with TRBJ2-7; 9 nucleotides line up with TRBD1. Per the germline V gene, CDR1 is SGHRS and CDR2 is YFSETQ. V was clipped by 4 bases and J by 0 bases; unmatched bases: 5. The length of the CDR3 is 15 residues. CDR3 DNA: TGCGCCAGCAGCATGGGACAGGGCATCTCCTACGAGCAGTACTTC. Residues: CASSMGQGISYEQYF.

This rearrangement joins TRBV12-5 to TRBJ2-2; TRBD2 matches 10 bases. CDR3 length: 16 residues. Germline values: CDR1 LGHNT, CDR2 FRNRAP. V trimming: 6 bases; J trimming: 2 bases; junction bases outside the gene matches: 6. The CDR3 protein is CASGRASGSNTGELFF. The CDR3 DNA is TGTGCTAGTGGCCGAGCTAGCGGGAGTAACACCGGGGAGCTGTTTTTT.

This chain connects TRBV5-4 to TRBJ2-3, with D perhaps matching TRBD1 (5 bases). V was trimmed by 1 base and J by 0 bases, leaving 15 bases between them. The CDR3 loop spans 17 amino acids. Germline V gene lookup returns CDR1 SGHNT and CDR2 YYREEE (reference sequence). The CDR3 nucleotides are TGTGCCAGCAGCTTGCCGGAAAGACAGTTTAGCACAGATACGCAGTATTTT. Protein: CASSLPERQFSTDTQYF.

About this clone: One end of the junction varies from germline; a read error may be responsible. The chain carries TRBV2 and TRBJ2-7; D remains unclear. Germline lookup yields CDR1 SNHLY and CDR2 FYNNEI. The CDR3 is made up of 13 amino acids. The CDR3, as DNA: TGTGCCATCAGTGGAATTAGCAACTACGAGCAGTACTTC. It yields the protein CAISGISNYEQYF.